Described below is a single T cell receptor (beta chain) sequence and its context. Trimming removed 1 base from V and 4 bases from J; junction bases left unmatched: 5. Per germline, CDR1 SGHVS and CDR2 FQNEAQ. CDR3 size: 15 residues. Participants' reported clinical history set cohort assignment. The source of the sample is a study of blood T cell repertoires in COVID-19. The wider study: The United States, Italy and Spain were the sources of the acute and convalescent COVID-19 samples. T cells, B-cell-depleted T cells, or PBMCs supplied cDNA or gDNA.

In the authors' methods: Scientists estimated how many nucleated cells there were by amplifying reference gene primers. The assay was immunoSEQ multiplex PCR, and TCRdb's table has in-frame clones only and misses some. That table supplies the V and J calls and clone size; D and trimming were determined from the DNA. The table has under 200,000 clones, roughly 80% seen once. The clonotype was recovered from a man in his fifties or sixties who had recovered from COVID-19. The chain links TRBV7-8 to TRBJ1-1, with 8 positions matching TRBD1. Sequencing was done on a sample of PBMCs or T cells enriched from blood (not recorded which). CDR3 bases: TGTGCCAGCAGCTTAGGGACAGGGAGGGCCACTGAAGCTTTCTTT. Residues: CASSLGTGRATEAFF.